The 14 T cell receptor beta chains given below trace back to one sample, sequenced in a study of cytomegalovirus exposure and HLA in healthy donors. The PCR was carried out with 60 Vbeta primers and 13 Jbeta primers. Sequencing used immunoSEQ multiplex PCR; TCRdb keeps in-frame clones, though not all of them. The table shows under 200,000 clones, with 75% to 80% occurring only once. Sequenced sample: PBMCs. These receptor sequences come from a woman in her forties in good health and CMV-seropositive.

This sequence joins TRBV5-4 and TRBJ2-5; TRBD1 might be the D (7 bases). Trimming removed 0 bases from V and 4 bases from J, with 13 bases in between. There are 15 residues in the CDR3. Germline assignment: CDR1 SGHNT and CDR2 YYREEE (reference sequence). The CDR3, as DNA: TGTGCCAGCAGCTTGGTGCAGGGGGGCGGAGAGACCCAGTACTTC. Residues: CASSLVQGGGETQYF.

The CDR3 DNA sequence: TGTGCCAGCAGCTTGGCTGGACAGCGCTCCTACGAGCAGTACTTC. It yields the protein CASSLAGQRSYEQYF. The chain uses TRBV5-4 and TRBJ2-7; D might be TRBD1 (6 bases). This CDR3 comprises 15 residues. CDR1 SGHNT and CDR2 YYREEE come from the germline V gene (reference sequence). Between the trimmed V and J ends, which lost 0 bases and 0 bases, there was a span of 10 bases.

This sequence joins TRBV7-6 and TRBJ2-1; the match to TRBD2 covers 8 bases. Germline lookup yields CDR1 SGHVS and CDR2 FNYEAQ. The junction had 11 bases not matched to a gene; V was cut back by 6 bases and J by 10 bases. CDR3 length: 14 amino acids. CDR3: CASSRTSRMEEQFF. CDR3 nucleotide sequence: TGTGCCAGCAGTAGGACTAGCCGGATGGAAGAGCAGTTCTTC.

This clone was seen a single time. V is TRBV4-1 and J is TRBJ2-2; possible D gene TRBD2, 6 bases. The V end was cut by 2 bases, the J end by 6 bases, with 13 bases between. Germline CDR1 is MGHRA and CDR2 is YSYEKL. The CDR3 contains 15 residues. CDR3 loop: CASSQFSSEAGELFF. The DNA of the CDR3 is TGCGCCAGCAGCCAATTCTCTAGCGAGGCCGGGGAGCTGTTTTTT.

V gene TRBV19 combines with J gene TRBJ1-4; no reliable D call. Germline V gene lookup returns CDR1 LNHDA and CDR2 SQIVND (reference sequence). CDR3 size: 13 residues. V lost 4 bases and J 4 bases, leaving 7 bases between the germline ends. CDR3: CASSSQYNEKLFF. The CDR3 DNA reads TGTGCCAGTAGTAGCCAGTATAATGAAAAACTGTTTTTT.

The chain uses TRBV7-2 and TRBJ1-1, with 7 nucleotides matching TRBD1. J was trimmed by 2 bases and V by 5 bases; bases with no gene match: 5. CDR3 length: 14 residues. Germline lookup yields CDR1 SGHTA and CDR2 FQGNSA. The CDR3 nucleotides are TGTGCCAGCAGCCCGACAGGGACTAACACTGAAGCTTTCTTT. It yields the protein CASSPTGTNTEAFF.

On this clone: This sample also contains other DNA sequences that code for the same CDR3. The rearrangement uses TRBV6-5 and TRBJ2-5; 13 nucleotides line up with TRBD2. V lost 0 bases and J lost 2; bases outside the gene matches: 0. Germline V gene sequence: CDR1 MNHEY, CDR2 SVGAGI. The length of the CDR3 is 16 residues. For the CDR3, the DNA is TGTGCCAGCAGTTACTCGACTAGCGGGGGGCAAGAGACCCAGTACTTC. This encodes CASSYSTSGGQETQYF.

The rearrangement joins TRBV7-2 to TRBJ2-7, with TRBD1 identical over 10 bases. The CDR3 runs 15 residues. Per germline, CDR1 SGHTA and CDR2 FQGNSA. After removal of 5 bases from V and 2 bases from J, the junction contained 6 bases not matched to a gene. CDR3 bases: TGTGCCAGCAGCCCGACCGGGACAGGGGCCTACGAGCAGTACTTC. It yields the protein CASSPTGTGAYEQYF.

V gene TRBV6-6 combines with J gene TRBJ1-5; D is ambiguous. The germline V and J ends were trimmed by 5 bases and 9 bases, with 20 bases remaining between them. Germline V gene data show CDR1 as MNHNY and CDR2 as SVGAGI (reference sequence). The CDR3 has 15 amino acids. The chain's CDR3 is CASSPGGEGKRPQHF. In DNA, the CDR3 is TGTGCCAGCAGTCCTGGAGGTGAAGGCAAAAGGCCCCAGCATTTT.

The J gene is TRBJ1-2, the V gene TRBV18; 7 bases fit TRBD1. The V gene end was trimmed by 3 bases and the J gene end by 6 bases; junction bases not matched to a gene: 13. This CDR3 is 16 amino acids long. Germline V CDR1 and CDR2: KGHSH, LQKENI. Here the CDR3 DNA reads TGTGCCAGCTCACCTGGGCTCGAGGGGGCGTTTGATGGCTACACCTTC. Protein product: CASSPGLEGAFDGYTF.

In regard to this clone: At the DNA level, this CDR3 is encoded by other sequences in the same sample as well. CDR3 loop: CASSDRGARGYTF. Here the CDR3 DNA reads TGTGCCAGCAGCGATCGGGGGGCTCGGGGCTACACCTTC. The rearrangement joins TRBV2 to TRBJ1-2; D may be TRBD1 (6 bases). The germline gives CDR1 SNHLY, CDR2 FYNNEI. This CDR3 has 13 amino acids. The ends were cut back, 6 bases at V and 8 bases at J, with 16 bases in the middle.

This clone was seen a single time. The J gene is TRBJ2-3, the V gene TRBV30, with TRBD2 as a possible D gene (6 bases). Trimming shortened V by 0 bases and J by 0 bases, and 7 bases separated the two germline ends. CDR3 length: 14 amino acids. Germline V gene lookup returns CDR1 GTSNPN and CDR2 SVGIG (reference sequence). CDR3 DNA: TGTGCCTGGAGTGTCGGGGGTAGCACAGATACGCAGTATTTT. Translation: CAWSVGGSTDTQYF.

This chain joins TRBV7-9 and TRBJ2-1; 12 bases are shared with TRBD2. CDR1 and CDR2 (germline): SEHNR, FQNEAQ (reference sequence). The CDR3 covers 18 residues. The V segment lost 5 bases and the J segment 7 bases; nucleotides outside the gene matches: 15. CDR3 loop: CASSQKNRLAGVRNEQFF. As DNA, the CDR3 is TGTGCCAGCAGCCAAAAAAATAGACTAGCGGGAGTAAGGAATGAGCAGTTCTTC.

V is TRBV7-2 and J is TRBJ1-5, with TRBD1 as a possible D gene (6 bases). CDR1 is SGHTA and CDR2 is FQGNSA in the germline V gene. V was trimmed by 5 bases and J by 4 bases, leaving 9 bases between them. This CDR3 spans 13 amino acids. CDR3 in amino acids: CASSTDRNQPQHF. CDR3 DNA: TGTGCCAGCAGCACCGACAGGAATCAGCCCCAGCATTTT.